These 28 T cell receptor beta chains originate from one sample sequenced in a study of T-cell reconstitution after alpha-beta-depleted transplantation in children. For TCRbeta, the library was prepared with unique molecular identifiers. TCRdb re-analysed the PCR reads in MiXCR, keeping a single row per CDR3 protein. Of about 370,000 distinct CDR3 sequences listed, just over 20% are singletons. Sample: PBMCs from the stem cell graft donor, taken from the stem cell graft. The receptor source for this set is a human donor who donated a stem cell graft to a child with acute myeloid leukemia.

In DNA form, the CDR3 reads TGTGCCAGTCCCCTAAACCCTTGGCAGCCCCAGCATTTT. This gives the protein CASPLNPWQPQHF. This chain connects TRBV12-3 or TRBV12-4 to TRBJ1-5; D is ambiguous. The V end was cut by 9 bases, the J end by 7 bases, with 16 bases between. This CDR3 is 13 amino acids long.

This sequence joins TRBV2 and TRBJ2-7; D perhaps matches TRBD2 (6 bases). The CDR3 runs 16 residues. The V gene lost 7 bases and the J gene lost 3 bases, with 22 bases spanning the gap. Germline values: CDR1 SNHLY, CDR2 FYNNEI. The DNA of the CDR3 is TGTGCCAGCATGTGGCAGGGAGGACAATCGGTCTACGAGCAGTACTTC. It is translated as CASMWQGGQSVYEQYF.

This rearrangement joins TRBV11-2 to TRBJ2-7; the match to TRBD2 covers 7 bases. Unmatched junction bases numbered 10, after V lost 10 bases and J lost 4 bases. Germline values: CDR1 SGHAT, CDR2 FQNNGV. The CDR3 totals 13 residues. CDR3 in DNA: TGTGCCACTGGTAGGAGCGGGAATTACGAGCAGTACTTC. It encodes CATGRSGNYEQYF.

This clonotype was seen a few times. The chain links TRBV28 to TRBJ2-4, with D maybe TRBD2 (6 bases). The CDR3 contains 13 residues. Per germline, CDR1 MDHEN and CDR2 SYDVKM. Between the trimmed V and J ends, which lost 4 bases and 10 bases, there was a span of 14 bases. The CDR3 DNA reads TGTGCCAGCAGTTCCACTGGGGGGAGGATTCAGTACTTC. This translates into CASSSTGGRIQYF.

In this sample, this clonotype turned up a few times. V is TRBV12-3 or TRBV12-4 and J is TRBJ2-3; D remains ambiguous. V lost 3 bases and J lost 1, with 8 bases in between. The CDR3 consists of 14 residues. CDR3 protein: CASSLPTGTDTQYF. In DNA form, the CDR3 reads TGTGCCAGCAGTTTGCCCACAGGCACAGATACGCAGTATTTT.

A few counts support this clonotype. The chain is built from TRBV12-3 or TRBV12-4 and TRBJ1-1, with D possibly matching TRBD1 (5 bases). The V end was cut by 3 bases, the J end by 6 bases, with 23 bases between. This CDR3 has 17 residues. The CDR3 loop is CASSFWQGGSTDPEAFF. DNA for the CDR3: TGTGCCAGCAGTTTTTGGCAGGGAGGTTCTACAGACCCTGAAGCTTTCTTT.

This chain joins TRBV3-1 and TRBJ1-1; 7 nucleotides align to TRBD1. The CDR3 sequence is 12 residues long. The junction had 7 bases not matched to a gene; V was cut back by 7 bases and J by 8 bases. The germline V gene has CDR1 LGHDT and CDR2 YNNKEL (reference sequence). CDR3 amino acids: CASKRTGREAFF. The CDR3 DNA is TGTGCCAGCAAGAGGACAGGACGAGAAGCTTTCTTT.

The V gene is TRBV11-2, the J gene TRBJ1-3; D is uncertain. Germline lookup yields CDR1 SGHAT and CDR2 FQNNGV. The ends were cut back, 4 bases at V and 0 bases at J, with 10 bases in the middle. This CDR3 contains 15 residues. CDR3 region: CASSSSTVSGNTIYF. The CDR3 DNA reads TGTGCCAGCAGCTCCTCGACCGTCTCTGGAAACACCATATATTTT. The whole variable domain, remainder taken from reference TRBV11-2 and TRBJ1-3, is EAGVAQSPRYKIIEKRQSVAFWCNPISGHATLYWYQQILGQGPKLLIQFQNNGVVDDSQLPKDRFSAERLKGVDSTLKIQPAKLEDSAVYLCASSSSTVSGNTIYFGEGSWLTVV.

This chain connects TRBV21-1 to TRBJ2-5; the table's D call of TRBD2 was not tested on the DNA. TRBV21-1 has pseudogene status. The CDR3 covers 16 residues. CDR3 loop: CASSIGLAGIQETQYF. The CDR3 DNA reads as TGTGCCAGCAGCATTGGACTAGCGGGGATACAAGAGACCCAGTACTTC.

This clonotype occurred a few times. The chain joins TRBV21-1 to TRBJ2-5. TRBV21-1 is labeled a pseudogene. The CDR3 totals 16 residues. The CDR3 loop reads CASSNPLVGVRETQYF. CDR3 sequence (DNA): TGTGCCAGCAGCAACCCACTGGTGGGGGTACGAGAGACCCAGTACTTC.

This clonotype has a handful of counts. The chain combines TRBV5-1 with TRBJ2-1, with D tentatively TRBD2 (6 bases). CDR1 and CDR2 (germline): SGHRS, YFSETQ. Trimming shortened V by 4 bases and J by 6 bases, and 14 bases separated the two germline ends. CDR3 length: 14 residues. CDR3 bases: TGCGCCAGCAGCGCCTGGGACGGGGGCAATGAGCAGTTCTTC. Residues: CASSAWDGGNEQFF.

The genes are TRBV9 and TRBJ2-1; 7 nucleotides align to TRBD2. The CDR3 sequence is 14 residues long. Germline values: CDR1 SGDLS, CDR2 YYNGEE. Losses at the gene ends were 0 bases for V and 5 bases for J; bases not matched to a gene: 2. CDR3 sequence reads: CASSVEGRDNEQFF. The CDR3, as DNA: TGTGCCAGCAGCGTAGAAGGGAGGGACAATGAGCAGTTCTTC.

CDR3 bases: TGTGCCAGCAGCACAACACCTCGGACTAGCGTCACCGGGGAGCTGTTTTTT. Amino acids: CASSTTPRTSVTGELFF. This chain connects TRBV7-6 to TRBJ2-2; the match to TRBD2 covers 9 bases. CDR1 and CDR2 from the germline V gene are SGHVS and FNYEAQ. The CDR3 is 17 amino acids. The J segment lost 4 bases and the V segment lost 5 bases, leaving 11 bases of the junction unmatched.

This clonotype was counted ten times or more. The chain recombines TRBV29-1 with TRBJ1-2; the D gene is possibly TRBD1 (6 bases). Trimming cost V 0 bases and J 11 bases, with 19 bases left between them. The CDR3 has 14 amino acids. Per germline, CDR1 SQVTM and CDR2 ANQGSEA. The CDR3 region is CSVEDLGGGILYTF. CDR3 sequence (DNA): TGCAGCGTTGAAGATCTTGGAGGGGGTATTTTGTACACCTTC.

This clonotype has a handful of counts. This rearrangement joins TRBV12-3 or TRBV12-4 to TRBJ1-4, with 7 bases fitting TRBD1. The V gene end was trimmed by 2 bases and the J gene end by 8 bases; junction bases not matched to a gene: 8. The CDR3 sequence is 15 residues long. The CDR3 coding sequence is TGTGCCAGCAGTTTACGCTCAGGGGGTCGGGAAAAACTGTTTTTT. As protein: CASSLRSGGREKLFF.

This clonotype was seen a few times. The chain is built from TRBV6-1 and TRBJ2-4; TRBD1 aligns across 8 bases. The length of the CDR3 is 16 residues. The junction had 7 bases not matched to a gene; V was cut back by 3 bases and J by 3 bases. The V gene's germline CDR1 is MNHNS and CDR2 SASEGT. CDR3 coding DNA: TGTGCCAGCAGTGAGGCAGGGGGCGTCGTCAAAAACATTCAGTACTTC. Its translation is CASSEAGGVVKNIQYF.

This clonotype showed up just a few times. The chain carries TRBV12-3 or TRBV12-4 and TRBJ1-5; D perhaps matches TRBD1 (6 bases). The V and J ends lost 0 bases and 6 bases respectively, with 9 bases between them. The CDR3 sequence is 14 residues long. In DNA, the CDR3 is TGTGCCAGCAGTTTAGCGGGGGGCATTCAGCCCCAGCATTTT. This sequence encodes CASSLAGGIQPQHF.

This clonotype was picked up a small number of times. The chain is built from TRBV12-3 or TRBV12-4 and TRBJ2-3; D gene ambiguous. V was cut by 3 bases and J by 8 bases, with 3 bases left in between. This CDR3 is 10 amino acids long. CDR3 nucleotides: TGTGCCAGCAGTTTGGCTACGCAGTATTTT. This translates into CASSLATQYF.

This clonotype was seen many times. The chain employs TRBV7-9 and TRBJ2-7, with a weak D call TRBD1 (5 bases). CDR3 length equals 15 residues. Germline CDR1 is SEHNR and CDR2 is FQNEAQ (reference sequence). V lost 5 bases and J lost 3, with 17 bases in between. CDR3 nucleotides: TGTGCCAGCAGCAACAGGCAGGCACCTAGCTACGAGCAGTACTTC. Its translation is CASSNRQAPSYEQYF.

This clonotype occurred a few times. This rearrangement joins TRBV7-8 to TRBJ2-1, with 9 nucleotides matching TRBD2. Germline assignment: CDR1 SGHVS and CDR2 FQNEAQ. The CDR3 sequence is 15 residues long. The V gene end was trimmed by 4 bases and the J gene end by 4 bases; junction bases not matched to a gene: 5. The CDR3 spells CASSYSGRVYNEQFF. The CDR3 region has the DNA TGTGCCAGCAGCTATAGCGGGAGAGTGTACAATGAGCAGTTCTTC.

This clonotype occurred many times. The chain uses TRBV4-3 and TRBJ2-1; weak D call: TRBD1 (6 bases). Deletions cut 0 bases from V and 3 bases from J, with 12 bases between. CDR3 length equals 16 residues. Germline loops: CDR1 LGHNA, CDR2 YSLEER. CDR3 nucleotides: TGCGCCAGCAGCCAAGAAAGGGGGTCGGTCTACAATGAGCAGTTCTTC. This sequence encodes CASSQERGSVYNEQFF.

The chain joins TRBV12-3 or TRBV12-4 to TRBJ1-5, with 11 nucleotides matching TRBD1. This CDR3 region has 16 residues. The junction had 8 bases not matched to a gene; V was cut back by 5 bases and J by 5 bases. The CDR3 bases are TGTGCCAGCAGTCAGGGACAGGGGGTAATCCATCAGCCCCAGCATTTT. This sequence encodes CASSQGQGVIHQPQHF.

This clonotype has just a few counts. The CDR3 DNA is TGTGCCAGCAGCAAAGCGGGTCCGGATCGTAGCAATCAGCCCCAGCATTTT. Its translation is CASSKAGPDRSNQPQHF. The chain joins TRBV21-1 to TRBJ1-5. TRBV21-1 has pseudogene status. CDR3 length: 17 residues.

The chain joins TRBV20-1 to TRBJ2-3; 13 bases line up with TRBD2. V shed 6 bases and J 5 bases; nucleotides not matched to a gene: 5. The length of the CDR3 is 14 residues. The germline CDR1 and CDR2 sequences are DFQATT and SNEGSKA (reference sequence). The CDR3 nucleotides are TGCAGTGCGATAGGACTAGCGGGAGAAGATACGCAGTATTTT. It encodes CSAIGLAGEDTQYF.

The table lists this clonotype with a few counts. V is TRBV15 and J is TRBJ1-2, with TRBD1 matching 10 bases. CDR3 length: 14 amino acids. Germline assignment: CDR1 LNHNV and CDR2 YYDKDF (reference sequence). Germline trimming cut 1 base from V and 8 bases from J; bases unmatched to any gene: 4. CDR3 region: CATSRAGTGVGYTF. The CDR3 DNA sequence: TGTGCCACCAGCAGAGCCGGGACAGGGGTAGGCTACACCTTC.

This clonotype appeared a few times. The V call is TRBV5-6, the J call TRBJ2-7; 8 bases align to TRBD2. From germline, CDR1 is SGHDT and CDR2 YYEEEE. V gave up 0 bases and J gave up 6 bases; unmatched junction bases: 8. The CDR3 runs 15 residues. CDR3 DNA: TGTGCCAGCAGCTTGGCCAGGTTGGCGGGAGGCGAGCAGTACTTC. Protein sequence: CASSLARLAGGEQYF.

The rearrangement links TRBV7-9 to TRBJ2-7; D is perhaps TRBD1 (6 bases). The CDR3 spans 12 residues. The ends were cut back, 5 bases at V and 5 bases at J, with 10 bases in the middle. Germline lookup yields CDR1 SEHNR and CDR2 FQNEAQ (reference sequence). CDR3 protein: CASSTGLHEQYF. The CDR3 nucleotides are TGTGCCAGCAGCACAGGGTTGCACGAGCAGTACTTC.

This clonotype came up a few times. This rearrangement joins TRBV6-2 or TRBV6-3 to TRBJ2-7; weak D call: TRBD2 (5 bases). CDR3 size: 14 residues. Germline V gene data show CDR1 as MNHEY and CDR2 as SVGEGT. The germline V and J ends were trimmed by 5 bases and 6 bases, with 17 bases remaining between them. CDR3 nucleotides: TGTGCCAGCAGTACGGACGGGAAGCTCTCCGAGCAGTACTTC. It encodes CASSTDGKLSEQYF.